This entry lists 30 T cell receptor beta chains sequenced from one sample in a study of OX40 agonist ivuxolimab in advanced cancers. Measured with immunoSEQ multiplex PCR; TCRdb has only the in-frame clones, and not every one. The data contain 66,000 or so clones, about 85% of them singletons. The starting material was CD4+ or CD8+ T cells sorted from blood, obtained in a trial of the OX40 agonist ivuxolimab. These receptor sequences come from an adult with an advanced solid tumor such as melanoma, head and neck, liver or kidney cancer.

This chain connects TRBV7-2 to TRBJ2-6; 12 bases are a match to TRBD2. The V gene end was trimmed by 3 bases and the J gene end by 2 bases; junction bases not matched to a gene: 5. CDR3 length: 18 amino acids. Germline assignment: CDR1 SGHTA and CDR2 FQGNSA. The CDR3: CASSLTSGSWTGANVLTF. The CDR3 coding sequence is TGTGCCAGCAGCTTGACTAGCGGGAGTTGGACTGGGGCCAACGTCCTGACTTTC.

The J gene is TRBJ1-1, the V gene TRBV11-2; no firm D call. The CDR3 totals 17 residues. Germline V gives CDR1 SGHAT, CDR2 FQNNGV. V gave up 1 base and J gave up 0 bases, with 15 bases separating them. CDR3 DNA sequence: TGTGCCAGCAGCTTAGTAATCGCCCGCCTCATGAACACTGAAGCTTTCTTT. This sequence encodes CASSLVIARLMNTEAFF.

This chain connects TRBV25-1 to TRBJ2-7, with D perhaps given as TRBD1 or TRBD2 (5 bases each). The germline CDR1 and CDR2 sequences are MGHDK and SYGVNS. The CDR3 runs 13 residues. Trimming took 1 base from V and 7 from J, leaving 11 bases between them. Here the CDR3 reads CASSELGRQEQYF. The DNA of the CDR3 is TGTGCCAGCAGTGAATTGGGGAGACAGGAGCAGTACTTC.

The chain combines TRBV5-1 with TRBJ2-7; D might be TRBD1 or TRBD2, each matching 5 bases. The CDR3 is made up of 15 amino acids. The germline V and J ends were trimmed by 0 bases and 0 bases, with 10 bases remaining between them. Germline V gives CDR1 SGHRS, CDR2 YFSETQ. Here the CDR3 reads CASSLAGLGSYEQYF. The DNA of the CDR3 is TGCGCCAGCAGCTTGGCGGGGCTCGGCTCCTACGAGCAGTACTTC.

A few counts support this clone. V gene TRBV5-1 combines with J gene TRBJ1-5; no reliable D call. Trimming cost V 0 bases and J 0 bases, with 10 bases left between them. The CDR3 covers 16 residues. CDR1 and CDR2 from the germline V gene are SGHRS and YFSETQ. CDR3: CASSLGGGYSNQPQHF. The CDR3 DNA is TGCGCCAGCAGCTTGGGGGGAGGGTATAGCAATCAGCCCCAGCATTTT. Full variable domain (rest looked up from reference TRBV5-1 and TRBJ1-5): KAGVTQTPRYLIKTRGQQVTLSCSPISGHRSVSWYQQTPGQGLQFLFEYFSETQRNKGNFPGRFSGRQFSNSRSEMNVSTLELGDSALYLCASSLGGGYSNQPQHFGDGTRLSIL.

This chain joins TRBV5-4 and TRBJ1-2; tentative D call: TRBD1 (6 bases). V shed 3 bases and J shed 3 bases, with 15 bases lying between them. CDR3 size: 15 residues. CDR1 is SGHNT and CDR2 is YYREEE in the germline V gene (reference sequence). The CDR3 loop is CASSSGTREDYGYTF. CDR3 DNA sequence: TGTGCCAGCAGCTCGGGGACACGAGAGGACTATGGCTACACCTTC.

This clone appeared a single time. The J gene is TRBJ1-2, the V gene TRBV27; 7 bases map to TRBD1. Germline CDR1 reads MNHEY; CDR2 reads SMNVEV (reference sequence). CDR3 length equals 15 residues. In nucleotides, the CDR3 is TGTGGCACCGGAAGGGGGGACAGCAGAGCAGATGGCTACACCTTC. Translating gives CGTGRGDSRADGYTF.

J is TRBJ1-2 and V is TRBV28; 7 bases are a match to TRBD1. Germline V gene sequence: CDR1 MDHEN, CDR2 SYDVKM. The CDR3 runs 15 residues. V gave up 4 bases and J gave up 8 bases; unmatched junction bases: 13. CDR3 protein: CASSWRTGPMRGYTF. DNA of the CDR3: TGTGCCAGCAGTTGGAGGACAGGACCTATGAGGGGCTACACCTTC.

As for this clone: The junction does not match germline at one end; this may be a read error. The chain links TRBV20-1 to TRBJ1-4, with D uncertain. Germline CDR1 and CDR2: DFQATT and SNEGSKA (reference sequence). The CDR3 totals 11 residues. This CDR3 is CFARENEKLFF. As DNA, the CDR3 is TGTTTCGCAAGGGAGAATGAAAAACTGTTTTTT.

This sequence joins TRBV30 and TRBJ1-1, with D uncertain. CDR1 and CDR2 from the germline V gene are GTSNPN and SVGIG (reference sequence). Trimming shortened V by 2 bases and J by 1 base, and 17 bases separated the two germline ends. This CDR3 is 16 amino acids long. The CDR3 loop is CAWSKSSRRGNTEAFF. In DNA form, the CDR3 reads TGTGCCTGGAGTAAAAGTTCGAGACGGGGGAACACTGAAGCTTTCTTT.

The chain is built from TRBV28 and TRBJ1-1; D is unclear. There are 13 residues in the CDR3. Trimming pared 6 bases from V and 6 bases from J, leaving 14 bases between. Per the germline V gene, CDR1 is MDHEN and CDR2 is SYDVKM. The CDR3 nucleotides read TGTGCCAGCAGCCTCCCCTTTAGGCCTGAAGCTTTCTTT. Protein: CASSLPFRPEAFF.

This clone has just one count. This rearrangement joins TRBV11-2 to TRBJ2-7; TRBD1 or TRBD2 may be the D gene (5 bases each). Trimming left V 7 bases short and J 2 bases short, with 18 bases between. Germline V gene data show CDR1 as SGHAT and CDR2 as FQNNGV. The CDR3 has 15 residues. The CDR3 spells CASTLTRDGPYEQYF. As DNA, the CDR3 is TGTGCCAGCACCTTGACCCGGGACGGACCCTACGAGCAGTACTTC.

The chain recombines TRBV7-8 with TRBJ2-3; 7 bases agree with TRBD1. The germline CDR1 and CDR2 sequences are SGHVS and FQNEAQ. This CDR3 is 17 amino acids long. Losses at the gene ends were 4 bases for V and 0 bases for J; bases not matched to a gene: 10. This CDR3 is CASSSVRDSESTDTQYF. The CDR3 coding sequence is TGTGCCAGCAGCTCGGTAAGGGACAGCGAGAGCACAGATACGCAGTATTTT.

This clone was detected only a few times. This chain joins TRBV28 and TRBJ1-2, with TRBD1 matching 8 bases. V shed 4 bases, J shed 5 bases, and the junction held 3 bases outside the gene matches. CDR3 length: 13 amino acids. Germline loops: CDR1 MDHEN, CDR2 SYDVKM. The CDR3 sequence is CASSSTGAYGYTF. The CDR3 bases are TGTGCCAGCAGTTCGACAGGGGCGTATGGCTACACCTTC.

The rearrangement links TRBV10-3 to TRBJ2-7, with TRBD1 identical over 11 bases. This CDR3 contains 16 residues. Per the germline V gene, CDR1 is ENHRY and CDR2 is SYGVKD. Trimming cost V 2 bases and J 3 bases; bases outside gene matches: 6. The CDR3 is CAISETRDRGDYEQYF. The CDR3 DNA sequence: TGTGCCATCAGTGAGACGAGGGACAGGGGGGACTACGAGCAGTACTTC.

The gene calls are TRBV27 and TRBJ1-1; D call uncertain. This CDR3 region has 15 residues. Germline assignment: CDR1 MNHEY and CDR2 SMNVEV (reference sequence). V was trimmed by 5 bases and J by 3 bases, leaving 16 bases between them. This chain's CDR3 is CASSLGPGQHTEAFF. The CDR3 nucleotides read TGTGCCAGCAGTCTAGGACCTGGGCAACACACTGAAGCTTTCTTT.

The CDR3 is CASSDRGDEQFF. Written as DNA, the CDR3 is TGTGCCAGCAGTGACAGGGGGGACGAGCAGTTCTTC. The chain joins TRBV6-5 to TRBJ2-1; TRBD1 matches 9 bases. The J segment lost 10 bases and the V segment lost 5 bases, leaving 3 bases of the junction unmatched. The length of the CDR3 is 12 residues. Per germline, CDR1 MNHEY and CDR2 SVGAGI.

The chain links TRBV10-3 to TRBJ2-3; possible D gene TRBD2, 5 bases. The CDR3 runs 14 residues. V lost 6 bases to trimming and J lost 0 bases, with 10 bases between them. Germline V CDR1 and CDR2: ENHRY, SYGVKD. This chain's CDR3 is CAIRSGSSTDTQYF. CDR3 DNA: TGTGCCATCAGGAGCGGATCTAGCACAGATACGCAGTATTTT.

This clone has a handful of counts. V usage is TRBV29-1 and J usage is TRBJ2-5; D might be TRBD2 (6 bases). CDR3 length: 13 amino acids. Trimming removed 3 bases from V and 9 bases from J, with 17 bases in between. From germline, CDR1 is SQVTM and CDR2 ANQGSEA. The CDR3 is CSVEGLLPGAQYF. CDR3 coding DNA: TGCAGCGTTGAGGGTTTGCTTCCGGGGGCCCAGTACTTC.

This clone was seen only once. The chain links TRBV7-9 to TRBJ2-5; TRBD2 matches 7 bases. V was clipped by 3 bases and J by 5 bases; unmatched bases: 6. Looked up from germline, CDR1 is SEHNR and CDR2 is FQNEAQ (reference sequence). This CDR3 region has 14 residues. This chain's CDR3 is CASSFRGEHETQYF. CDR3 nucleotide sequence: TGTGCCAGCAGCTTCCGGGGGGAGCATGAGACCCAGTACTTC.

This clone has just one count. The chain employs TRBV5-8 and TRBJ1-1; the D is unclear. From germline, CDR1 is SGHTS and CDR2 YDEGEE. The ends were cut back, 1 base at V and 0 bases at J, with 10 bases in the middle. The CDR3 sequence is 15 residues long. CDR3 nucleotides: TGTGCCAGCAGCTTGTTCCGAAAACTGAACACTGAAGCTTTCTTT. This translates into CASSLFRKLNTEAFF.

The CDR3 spells CASSFQGNTEAFF. The CDR3 region has the DNA TGTGCCAGCAGTTTTCAGGGGAACACTGAAGCTTTCTTT. The V gene is TRBV11-1, the J gene TRBJ1-1, with D perhaps TRBD1 (5 bases). The CDR3 length is 13 residues. Looked up from germline, CDR1 is SGHAT and CDR2 is FQDESV (reference sequence). Deletions cut 6 bases from V and 1 base from J, with 9 bases between.

This sequence joins TRBV7-2 and TRBJ2-1, with D tentatively TRBD1 (7 bases). Germline values: CDR1 SGHTA, CDR2 FQGNSA. The germline V and J ends were trimmed by 5 bases and 0 bases, with 17 bases remaining between them. The CDR3 extends over 17 amino acids. The CDR3 loop reads CASSPSQGGGSYNEQFF. The CDR3 DNA reads as TGTGCCAGCAGCCCCTCTCAGGGGGGCGGCTCCTACAATGAGCAGTTCTTC.

The gene calls are TRBV6-1 and TRBJ2-3; maybe TRBD2 (7 bases). The CDR3 has 11 amino acids. CDR1 and CDR2 (germline): MNHNS, SASEGT. V lost 6 bases to trimming and J lost 9 bases, with 10 bases between them. The CDR3 nucleotides are TGTGCCAGCAGAGGGGGGGGGACGCAGTATTTT. Its translation: CASRGGGTQYF.

V and J are TRBV28 and TRBJ1-6; 10 bases match TRBD1. The trim removed 8 bases at V and 7 bases at J, leaving 5 bases unmatched. Germline values: CDR1 MDHEN, CDR2 SYDVKM. This CDR3 has 14 amino acids. The CDR3 nucleotides read TGTGCCAGCTCTTCGGGACAGGGGAATTCACCCCTCCACTTT. Translating gives CASSSGQGNSPLHF. Full variable domain (rest looked up from reference TRBV28 and TRBJ1-6): DVKVTQSSRYLVKRTGEKVFLECVQDMDHENMFWYRQDPGLGLRLIYFSYDVKMKEKGDIPEGYSVSREKKERFSLILESASTNQTSMYLCASSSGQGNSPLHFGNGTRLTVT.

V is TRBV20-1 and J is TRBJ2-1; TRBD2 is a possible D gene (7 bases). V was cut by 6 bases and J by 13 bases, with 16 bases left in between. Looked up from germline, CDR1 is DFQATT and CDR2 is SNEGSKA (reference sequence). This CDR3 spans 11 amino acids. The CDR3 DNA reads as TGCAGTGCAGCACGCGGGGGCCCACAGTTCTTC. Its translation is CSAARGGPQFF.

This clone appeared a single time. DNA of the CDR3: TGTGCCAGCAGCGTATTCTCCCAGGGTGACACTGAAGCTTTCTTT. Amino acids: CASSVFSQGDTEAFF. The chain joins TRBV9 to TRBJ1-1; possibly TRBD1 for D (5 bases). With 1 base removed from V and 3 bases from J, the gap between germline ends came to 13 bases. Germline values: CDR1 SGDLS, CDR2 YYNGEE. The CDR3 is made up of 15 amino acids.

This clone appeared a single time. The gene calls are TRBV7-9 and TRBJ2-5; D perhaps matches TRBD1 (6 bases). Germline assignment: CDR1 SEHNR and CDR2 FQNEAQ (reference sequence). V was pared by 5 bases and J by 5 bases, with 18 bases between. The CDR3 loop spans 15 amino acids. The CDR3 sequence is CASSGGQRDSETQYF. The CDR3 DNA reads as TGTGCCAGCAGCGGCGGACAGAGGGATTCGGAGACCCAGTACTTC.

This chain joins TRBV27 and TRBJ1-2; TRBD1 matches at 11 bases. Germline CDR1 is MNHEY and CDR2 is SMNVEV (reference sequence). V lost 6 bases and J lost 5; bases outside the gene matches: 14. This CDR3 is 17 amino acids long. The CDR3 DNA is TGTGCCAGCAGGCCCGGGACAGGGGGTATTGTTGGGTATGGCTACACCTTC. As protein: CASRPGTGGIVGYGYTF.

The chain couples TRBV4-1 to TRBJ2-1; no reliable D call. Trimming left V 0 bases short and J 5 bases short, with 20 bases between. This CDR3 is built from 18 residues. Per germline, CDR1 MGHRA and CDR2 YSYEKL. The CDR3 reads CASSQDRFGMSLDNEQFF. DNA for the CDR3: TGCGCCAGCAGCCAAGACCGGTTCGGCATGTCCCTCGACAATGAGCAGTTCTTC.